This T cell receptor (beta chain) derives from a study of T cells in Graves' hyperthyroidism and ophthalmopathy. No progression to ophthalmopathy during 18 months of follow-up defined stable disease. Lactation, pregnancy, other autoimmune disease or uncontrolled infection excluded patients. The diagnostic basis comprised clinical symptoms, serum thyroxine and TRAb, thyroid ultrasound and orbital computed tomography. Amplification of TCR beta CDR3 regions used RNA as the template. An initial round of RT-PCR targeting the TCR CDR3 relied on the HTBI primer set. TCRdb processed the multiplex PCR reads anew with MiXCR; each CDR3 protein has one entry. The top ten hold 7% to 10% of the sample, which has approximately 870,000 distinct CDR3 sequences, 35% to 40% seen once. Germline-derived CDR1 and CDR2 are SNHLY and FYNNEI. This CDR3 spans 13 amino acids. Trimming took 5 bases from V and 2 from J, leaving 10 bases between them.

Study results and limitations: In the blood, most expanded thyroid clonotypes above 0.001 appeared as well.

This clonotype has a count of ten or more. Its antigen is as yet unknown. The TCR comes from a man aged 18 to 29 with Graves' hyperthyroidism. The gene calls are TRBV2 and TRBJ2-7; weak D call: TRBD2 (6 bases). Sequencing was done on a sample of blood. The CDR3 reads CASSTLATYEQYF. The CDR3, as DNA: TGTGCCAGCAGTACCCTAGCGACCTACGAGCAGTACTTC.